The text below deals with one TCR beta chain. The data derive from a study of Ad26.COV2.S vaccination and SARS-CoV-2 variants. Treatment described: roughly 20 received Ad26.COV2.S at low or high dose, single or two shots; about 5 received placebo; per-sample allocation not given. The samples were gathered on day 63 after the first injection of vaccine or placebo. Measured with immunoSEQ multiplex PCR; TCRdb has only the in-frame clones, and not every one. The data contain 300,000 to 350,000 clones, 85% of them singletons. The V gene's germline CDR1 is SGHRS and CDR2 YFSETQ. The CDR3 contains 17 residues. The ends were cut back, 0 bases at V and 0 bases at J, with 10 bases in the middle.

The chain has TRBV5-1 and TRBJ2-6; no firm D call. Sequenced here: peripheral blood, sampled in a trial of Ad26.COV2.S vaccine versus placebo. This clonotype was obtained from a person aged 18-60 years who received the Ad26.COV2.S COVID-19 vaccine or a placebo. CDR3 loop: CASSLDAQVSGANVLTF. Written as DNA, the CDR3 is TGCGCCAGCAGCTTGGATGCTCAGGTCTCTGGGGCCAACGTCCTGACTTTC.